This record concerns one TCR beta chain sequence. Its antigen target is currently unknown. The input lacks base qualities; no much larger clone sits a single base away. These data are taken from a study of control samples from healthy donors and cancer patients (TCRdb year 2020). At the junction V is shortened by 4 bases and J by 7 bases, with 11 bases in between. The CDR3 runs 14 amino acids, cysteine and phenylalanine included. The read is trimmed to its CDR3 DNA, 42 bases read in frame from base 1. The germline V gene (reference sequence) gives CDR1 as LGHDT and CDR2 as YNNKEL. The library was prepared using the immunoSEQ multiplex PCR assay. TCRdb carries this immuneACCESS record with in-frame sequences only. Its versions omit some clonotypes, under half of them owing to an unresolved V gene in the studies checked, with the rest unexplained. Recorded for this sample are more than 65,000 clones; 83% of them occurred a single time. The ten largest clonotypes hold approximately 14% of the sample.

The rearranged chain carries TRBV3-1 (or the pseudogene TRBV3-2) and TRBJ1-6; too little of a D gene remains to name it. Sequencing was performed on blood. The clonotype originates from a man aged 60-69 years in good health. This receptor carries the CDR3 CASSRQLGNSPLHF. The bases are TGTGCCAGCAGCCGTCAACTAGGGAATTCACCCCTCCACTTT.